Listed below are T cell receptor beta chains from one sample, sequenced in a study of OX40 agonist ivuxolimab in advanced cancers. The data were produced by immunoSEQ multiplex PCR, yet TCRdb's version contains in-frame clones alone and is incomplete. The table has 80,000 or so clones, more than 75% seen once. Sequenced here: CD4+ or CD8+ T cells sorted from blood, sampled in a trial of the OX40 agonist ivuxolimab. The receptors were gathered from an adult with an advanced solid tumor such as melanoma, head and neck, liver or kidney cancer. Both conserved end residues are part of each CDR3. The D gene is left open where the match is weak.

j_call d_call v_call cdr3_aa
TRBJ1-2 TRBD1 TRBV5-5 CASSLEPRDSGYYGYTF
TRBJ2-7 TRBD1 TRBV15 CATSDPGQPPYEQYF
TRBJ2-7 TRBD2 TRBV7-6 CASSLGASGSGEQYF
TRBJ2-7 - TRBV6-5 CASRGTYEQYF
TRBJ2-5 - TRBV11-2 CASSGRGGETQYF
TRBJ2-5 - TRBV5-1 CASSTSGDQETQYF
TRBJ1-2 - TRBV2 CARASIGYGYTF
TRBJ1-1 - TRBV2 CASSASGMNTEAFF
TRBJ2-1 - TRBV7-6 CASSPTFATNEQFF
TRBJ2-1 - TRBV27 CASSLRLATYNEQFF
TRBJ2-7 - TRBV7-8 CASSRQPGANYEQYF
TRBJ1-1 - TRBV5-1 CASSSWTVNTEAFF
TRBJ1-5 - TRBV5-1 CASSLGAGNSNQPQHF
TRBJ1-2 TRBD1 TRBV5-1 CASSQGQGANYGYTF
TRBJ2-1 TRBD2 TRBV28 CASSFRGVYNEQFF
TRBJ1-2 - TRBV6-5 CASTPGRRLYGYTF
TRBJ2-1 - TRBV29-1 CSAQRDVNEQFF
TRBJ2-1 - TRBV2 CASRVLAYNEQFF
TRBJ1-3 - TRBV14 CASSQDFGTARGNTIYF
TRBJ1-6 - TRBV7-9 CASTPRGGGPPLHF
TRBJ1-3 - TRBV28 CASSLARISGNTIYF
TRBJ2-3 TRBD1 TRBV5-6 CASSSPGTGVTQYF
TRBJ2-1 - TRBV2 CASSGPGGLGEQFF
TRBJ1-5 - TRBV4-1 CASSPWTFRDQPQHF
TRBJ1-1 - TRBV28 CASSPLQGTAFF
TRBJ1-4 TRBD1 TRBV28 CASSSRQGVLEKLFF
TRBJ2-7 - TRBV28 CASSRPTPANEQYF
TRBJ1-3 - TRBV5-6 CASSLELRGSGNTIYF
TRBJ1-2 - TRBV5-6 CASSLDRFHTF
TRBJ1-5 - TRBV7-6 CASSLSGLSAPQHF
TRBJ2-7 TRBD1 TRBV5-1 CASSLVGQGSNEQYF
TRBJ2-2 - TRBV5-1 CASSLEGGRTGELFF
TRBJ2-1 - TRBV6-4 CASSDSWRDRYNEQFF
TRBJ1-1 TRBD1 TRBV5-1 CASSSGQGKFTEAFF
TRBJ1-1 TRBD1 TRBV27 CATTPTGTGGANTEAFF
TRBJ1-6 - TRBV5-1 CASTSQGRVNSPLHF
TRBJ1-2 - TRBV5-1 CASSLDREDGYTF
TRBJ1-4 - TRBV7-8 CASSLDGGSQTNEKLFF
TRBJ1-4 - TRBV6-5 CASSYSEREKLFF
TRBJ1-2 - TRBV11-2 CASSLGPTNYGYTF
TRBJ2-7 - TRBV21-1 CASSRTGGIYEQYF
TRBJ2-2 TRBD2 TRBV18 CASSPSGGRTGELFF
TRBJ1-1 - TRBV9 CASSPQPGNTEAFF
TRBJ2-2 - TRBV7-8 CASSPGGGHTGELFF
TRBJ2-3 TRBD2 TRBV5-5 CASSLEGLAGGPDTQYF
TRBJ2-7 TRBD2 TRBV7-6 CASSLDFRTSGARDEQYF
TRBJ2-5 TRBD1 TRBV28 CASNPPGTGALETQYF
TRBJ1-3 - TRBV7-9 CASSSGNTIYF
TRBJ1-4 - TRBV5-4 CASSYFGEKLFF
TRBJ2-3 - TRBV6-5 CASSYMRGRGEDTQYF
TRBJ1-2 - TRBV5-4 CASSLVGASYGYTF
TRBJ2-5 - TRBV10-2 CASSDEGLETQYF
TRBJ1-6 - TRBV5-1 CASSLASRSPLHF
TRBJ2-2 - TRBV7-9 CASGSDRTGELFF
TRBJ1-2 TRBD1 TRBV7-2 CASSPGQSPGRYTF
TRBJ1-2 TRBD1 TRBV2 CANPPGQGVPRGYTF
TRBJ1-2 - TRBV6-6 CASYDRDYGYTF
TRBJ1-2 - TRBV19 CASSPERQVLSGYTF
TRBJ2-3 TRBD1 TRBV7-2 CASKKDRSTDTQYF
TRBJ1-1 - TRBV6-6 CASNRAPEAFF